This TCR beta chain was identified in a study of tumor-infiltrating lymphocytes in primary liver carcinoma. Priming with a constant-region primer yielded TCR beta cDNA from roughly 0.45 ug total RNA. Amplification in three nested multiplex PCR rounds with slightly modified ARM-PCR gave rise to TCR beta libraries. The study ran its first two PCR rounds for roughly 11 cycles each, using TRBV1-TRBV30 forward primers and a C-beta reverse primer. Each CDR3 protein gets one entry after TCRdb re-called the multiplex PCR reads with MiXCR. The table includes some 94,000 distinct CDR3 sequences, 69% detected once. General study results and limits: Between tumor regions, pairs overlapped more than tumor-adjacent and tumor-blood pairs did.

Note on this clonotype: Its antigen is not identified. A junction boundary mismatches the germline segment, possibly from a read error.

Germline V gene data show CDR1 as MNHEY and CDR2 as SVGAGI. The CDR3 loop spans 16 amino acids. Unsorted bulk tissue of roughly 20-34 mg yielded co-extracted RNA and DNA. The sequence was obtained from a woman aged 55-75 years with primary liver carcinoma and hepatitis B virus infection. The sample comprised liver tumor tissue from sampling region 5. Subset indicated: tumor region T5, tumor centre. The chain uses TRBV6-5 and TRBJ1-4; possible D gene TRBD1, 5 bases. CDR3 nucleotides: TGTGCCAGCAGTTACTTGTATTCCAGGGCGGATCTTCAACTGTCTTTT. It translates to CASSYLYSRADLQLSF.